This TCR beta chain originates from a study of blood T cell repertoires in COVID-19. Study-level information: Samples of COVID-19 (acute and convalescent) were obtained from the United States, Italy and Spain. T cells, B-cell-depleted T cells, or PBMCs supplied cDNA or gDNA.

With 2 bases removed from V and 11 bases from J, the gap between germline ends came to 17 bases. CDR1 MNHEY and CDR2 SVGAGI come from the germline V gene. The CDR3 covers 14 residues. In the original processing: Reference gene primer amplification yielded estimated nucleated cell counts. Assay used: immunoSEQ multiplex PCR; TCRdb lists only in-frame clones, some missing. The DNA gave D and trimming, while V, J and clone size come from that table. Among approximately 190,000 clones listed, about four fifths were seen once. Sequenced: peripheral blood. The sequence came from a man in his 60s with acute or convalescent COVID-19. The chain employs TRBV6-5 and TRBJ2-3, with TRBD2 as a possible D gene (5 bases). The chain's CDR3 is CASSYPGRIGRQYF. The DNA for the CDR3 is TGTGCCAGCAGTTACCCTGGACGAATTGGGAGGCAGTATTTT.